These 5 T cell receptor beta chains were all obtained from the same sample, sequenced in a study of blood T cell repertoires in COVID-19 (dated by TCRdb to about 2020). Receptor libraries were prepared by the immunoSEQ multiplex PCR assay. In its TCRdb copy, this immuneACCESS table keeps in-frame sequences only and misses some clones. Where compared with another copy, unresolved V genes explain less than half of these, and the others have no known cause. A total of 130,000 to 150,000 clones appear in this sample, under 90% of them only once. The ten largest clones add up to approximately 3.4% of the sample. Sample: peripheral blood. The receptors originated from a man in his 70s who had recovered from COVID-19.

The V call is TRBV30, the J call TRBJ2-1; D might be TRBD2 (5 bases). Germline V lookup: CDR1 GTSNPN, CDR2 SVGIG (reference sequence). CDR3 length equals 14 residues. CDR3 coding DNA: TGTGCTTACGCCCGAGGGAGCTCCTACAATGAGCAGTTCTTC. As protein: CAYARGSSYNEQFF.

This clone was found once. The gene calls are TRBV30 and TRBJ2-3, with D tentatively TRBD1 (6 bases). The CDR3 runs to 13 residues. Germline V CDR1 and CDR2: GTSNPN, SVGIG (reference sequence). V was clipped by 3 bases and J by 1 base, with 8 bases between them. Written as DNA, the CDR3 is TGTGCCTGGAGGGACAGCCGCACAGATACGCAGTATTTT. Translation: CAWRDSRTDTQYF.

V gene TRBV25-1 combines with J gene TRBJ2-1; 10 nucleotides match TRBD2. V was clipped by 8 bases and J by 7 bases; unmatched bases: 11. CDR1 is MGHDK and CDR2 is SYGVNS in the germline V gene. The CDR3 is 15 amino acids. CDR3 loop: CASDSQGLATNEQFF. CDR3 bases: TGTGCCAGCGATTCTCAGGGACTAGCGACGAATGAGCAGTTCTTC.

The CDR3 bases are TGTGCCAGCAGCTTGCGTTCGGGATCAGAGACCCAGTACTTC. It codes for CASSLRSGSETQYF. The V call is TRBV5-4, the J call TRBJ2-5, with D tentatively TRBD2 (5 bases). Trimming took off 1 base at V and 4 bases at J, with 11 bases between the two ends. The germline CDR1 and CDR2 sequences are SGHNT and YYREEE (reference sequence). The CDR3 is 14 residues long.

This sequence joins TRBV11-3 and TRBJ2-1, with TRBD2 matching 7 bases. CDR1 is SGHNT and CDR2 is YENEEA in the germline V gene. This CDR3 comprises 14 residues. The junction had 8 bases not matched to a gene; V was cut back by 3 bases and J by 9 bases. The CDR3 loop reads CASSFSPSGGEQFF. The CDR3, as DNA: TGTGCCAGCAGCTTTAGTCCTAGCGGAGGTGAGCAGTTCTTC. Using reference TRBV11-3 and TRBJ2-1 for the parts outside the CDR3, the full variable domain is EAGVVQSPRYKIIEKKQPVAFWCNPISGHNTLYWYLQNLGQGPELLIRYENEEAVDDSQLPKDRFSAERLKGVDSTLKIQPAELGDSAVYLCASSFSPSGGEQFFGPGTRLTVL.